This passage covers 7 T cell receptor beta chains from one sample sequenced in a study of blood T cells in healthy people across ages. PCR was performed a second time for about 6 to 12 cycles using a sample-barcoded 5' primer and a J-beta primer mix. TCRdb reprocessed the 5' RACE reads via MiXCR and lists one record per CDR3 protein. The data hold approximately 820,000 distinct CDR3 sequences, with around two fifths observed a single time. The sequencing sample was made of blood. The source is a man aged 55 to 70 in good health.

The V call is TRBV14, the J call TRBJ1-6, with a weak D call TRBD1 (5 bases). The CDR3 totals 13 residues. Trimming took 1 base from V and 13 from J, leaving 11 bases between them. CDR1 SGHDN and CDR2 FVKESK come from the germline V gene. The CDR3 loop reads CASSQVQGRPLHF. For the CDR3, the DNA is TGTGCCAGCAGCCAAGTGCAGGGTCGGCCCCTCCACTTT. Using reference TRBV14 and TRBJ1-6 for the parts outside the CDR3, the full variable domain is EAGVTQFPSHSVIEKGQTVTLRCDPISGHDNLYWYRRVMGKEIKFLLHFVKESKQDESGMPNNRFLAERTGGTYSTLKVQPAELEDSGVYFCASSQVQGRPLHFGNGTRLTVT.

The genes are TRBV20-1 and TRBJ2-3; TRBD2 matches at 7 bases. Trimming removed 6 bases from V and 5 bases from J; junction bases left unmatched: 8. Germline V gene sequence: CDR1 DFQATT, CDR2 SNEGSKA (reference sequence). This CDR3 is 13 amino acids long. The chain's CDR3 is CSADSGVEDTQYF. CDR3 DNA sequence: TGCAGTGCAGACAGCGGGGTAGAAGATACGCAGTATTTT.

This clonotype was seen only once. The chain employs TRBV18 and TRBJ1-1; 7 bases map to TRBD1. The length of the CDR3 is 15 residues. Germline CDR1 is KGHSH and CDR2 is LQKENI. With 2 bases clipped from V and 1 base from J, the junction kept 4 bases outside the gene matches. CDR3 residues: CASSPWTGTNTEAFF. Written as DNA, the CDR3 is TGTGCCAGCTCACCATGGACAGGAACGAACACTGAAGCTTTCTTT.

The rearrangement joins TRBV12-3 or TRBV12-4 to TRBJ2-3, with D tentatively TRBD2 (6 bases). V lost 5 bases, J lost 2 bases, and 14 bases lay in between. The CDR3 covers 15 residues. The CDR3 DNA is TGTGCCAGCAGTGCCTGGACTACAAACACAGATACGCAGTATTTT. It is translated as CASSAWTTNTDTQYF.

This clonotype was recorded once. The chain couples TRBV3-1 to TRBJ2-5, with a tentative D call TRBD1 (6 bases). With 3 bases removed from V and 4 bases from J, the gap between germline ends came to 12 bases. Germline values: CDR1 LGHDT, CDR2 YNNKEL (reference sequence). This CDR3 comprises 14 residues. For the CDR3, the DNA is TGTGCCAGCAGCCAGAATACAGGGAGAGAGACCCAGTACTTC. Protein product: CASSQNTGRETQYF.

The J gene is TRBJ2-2, the V gene TRBV30; no firm D call. V lost 1 base and J lost 7, with 10 bases in between. CDR1 and CDR2 from the germline V gene are GTSNPN and SVGIG (reference sequence). The CDR3 has 13 residues. The CDR3 spells CAWSGLGVGELFF. DNA of the CDR3: TGTGCCTGGAGTGGTCTGGGTGTCGGGGAGCTGTTTTTT.

The chain is built from TRBV28 and TRBJ2-4, with unresolved D. With the DNA end fitting TRBJ2-7 better, the J assignment may be wrong. Germline CDR1 reads MDHEN; CDR2 reads SYDVKM. This CDR3 spans 16 amino acids. CDR3 in amino acids: CASSLTGHQISCEQYF. The CDR3 DNA sequence: TGTGCCAGCAGTTTAACGGGCCACCAAATTTCATGCGAGCAGTACTTC.